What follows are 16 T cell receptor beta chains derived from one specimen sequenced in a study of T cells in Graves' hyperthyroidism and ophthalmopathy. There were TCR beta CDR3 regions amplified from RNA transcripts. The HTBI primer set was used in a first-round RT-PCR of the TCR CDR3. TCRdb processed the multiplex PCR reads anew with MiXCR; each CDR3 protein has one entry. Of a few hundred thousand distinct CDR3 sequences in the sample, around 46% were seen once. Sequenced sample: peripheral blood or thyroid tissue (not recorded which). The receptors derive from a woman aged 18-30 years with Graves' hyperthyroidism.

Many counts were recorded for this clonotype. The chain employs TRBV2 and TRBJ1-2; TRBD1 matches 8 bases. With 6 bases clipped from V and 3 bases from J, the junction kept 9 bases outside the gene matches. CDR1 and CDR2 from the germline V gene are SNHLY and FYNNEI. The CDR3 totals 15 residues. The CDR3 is CASRQDRARDYGYTF. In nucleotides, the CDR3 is TGTGCCAGCAGACAGGACAGGGCGAGGGACTATGGCTACACCTTC.

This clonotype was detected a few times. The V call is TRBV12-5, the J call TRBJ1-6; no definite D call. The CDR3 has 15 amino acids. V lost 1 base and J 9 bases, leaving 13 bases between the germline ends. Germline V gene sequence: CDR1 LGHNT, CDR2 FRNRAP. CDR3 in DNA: TGTGCTAGTGGTTTGGATAGATCGCACCCTTCACCCCTCCACTTT. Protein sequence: CASGLDRSHPSPLHF.

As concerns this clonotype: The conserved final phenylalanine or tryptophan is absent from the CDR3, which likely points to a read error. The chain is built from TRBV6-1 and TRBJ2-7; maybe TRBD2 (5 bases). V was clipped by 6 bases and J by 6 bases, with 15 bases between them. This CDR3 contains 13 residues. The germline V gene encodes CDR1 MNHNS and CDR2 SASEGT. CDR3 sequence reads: CASRNRDPPEQYL. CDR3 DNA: TGTGCCAGCAGGAACCGGGATCCCCCCGAGCAGTACCTC.

CDR3 sequence: CASSLNPGTEAFF. The CDR3, as DNA: TGTGCCAGCAGCCTCAATCCGGGAACTGAAGCTTTCTTT. The chain combines TRBV7-9 with TRBJ1-1; D not resolved. V was pared by 5 bases and J by 5 bases, with 12 bases between. The CDR3 is made up of 13 amino acids. From germline, CDR1 is SEHNR and CDR2 FQNEAQ (reference sequence).

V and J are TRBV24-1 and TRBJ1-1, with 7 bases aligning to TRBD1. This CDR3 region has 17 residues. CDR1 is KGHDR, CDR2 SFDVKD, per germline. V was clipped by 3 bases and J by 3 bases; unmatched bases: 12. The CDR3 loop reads CATSDSTGVSADTEAFF. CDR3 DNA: TGTGCCACCAGTGATAGTACAGGGGTTTCGGCGGACACTGAAGCTTTCTTT.

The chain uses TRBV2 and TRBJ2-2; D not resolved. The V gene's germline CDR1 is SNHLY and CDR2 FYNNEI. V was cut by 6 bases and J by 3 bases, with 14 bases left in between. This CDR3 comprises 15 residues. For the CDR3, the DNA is TGTGCCAGCAGCCTTTCGGATTACTACACCGGGGAGCTGTTTTTT. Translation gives CASSLSDYYTGELFF.

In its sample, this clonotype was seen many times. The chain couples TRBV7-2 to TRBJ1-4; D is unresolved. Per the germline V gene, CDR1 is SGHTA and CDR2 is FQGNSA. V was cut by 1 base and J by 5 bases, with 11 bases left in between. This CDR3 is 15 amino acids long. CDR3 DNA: TGTGCCAGCAGCTTAGGCGGAGGAGTCAATGAAAAACTGTTTTTT. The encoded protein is CASSLGGGVNEKLFF.

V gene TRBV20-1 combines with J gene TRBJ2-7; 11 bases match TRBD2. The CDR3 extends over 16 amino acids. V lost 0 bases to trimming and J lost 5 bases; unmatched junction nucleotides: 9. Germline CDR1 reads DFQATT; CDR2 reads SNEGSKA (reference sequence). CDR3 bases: TGCAGTGCTAGAGATTGGGGGACTAGCGGTAATGACGAGCAGTACTTC. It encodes CSARDWGTSGNDEQYF.

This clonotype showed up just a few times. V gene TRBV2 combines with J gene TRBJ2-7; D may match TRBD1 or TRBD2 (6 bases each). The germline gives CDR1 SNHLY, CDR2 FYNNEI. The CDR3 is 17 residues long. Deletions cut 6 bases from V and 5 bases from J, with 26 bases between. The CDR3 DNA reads TGTGCCAGCAGATGGTCAGGGGACCGGACTACGGGGGACGAGCAGTACTTC. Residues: CASRWSGDRTTGDEQYF.

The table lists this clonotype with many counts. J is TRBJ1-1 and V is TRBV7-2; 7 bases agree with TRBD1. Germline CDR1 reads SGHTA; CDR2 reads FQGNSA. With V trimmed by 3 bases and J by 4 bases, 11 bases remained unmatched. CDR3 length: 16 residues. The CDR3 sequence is CASSLAGTADGTEAFF. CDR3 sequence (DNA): TGTGCCAGCAGCTTGGCAGGGACAGCCGACGGCACTGAAGCTTTCTTT.

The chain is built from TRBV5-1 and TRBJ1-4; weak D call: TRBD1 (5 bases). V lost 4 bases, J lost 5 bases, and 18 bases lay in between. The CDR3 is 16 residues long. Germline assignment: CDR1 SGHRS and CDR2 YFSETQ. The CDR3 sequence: CASSVAGRAPNEKLFF. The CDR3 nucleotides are TGCGCCAGCAGCGTTGCGGGCAGGGCTCCCAATGAAAAACTGTTTTTT.

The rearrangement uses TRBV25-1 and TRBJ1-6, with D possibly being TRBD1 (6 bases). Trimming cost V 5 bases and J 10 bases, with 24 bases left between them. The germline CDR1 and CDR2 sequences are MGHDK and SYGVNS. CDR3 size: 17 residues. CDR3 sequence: CASSLGPGRGAFSPLHF. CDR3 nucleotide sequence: TGTGCCAGCAGTTTAGGCCCCGGGCGGGGGGCGTTCTCACCCCTCCACTTT.

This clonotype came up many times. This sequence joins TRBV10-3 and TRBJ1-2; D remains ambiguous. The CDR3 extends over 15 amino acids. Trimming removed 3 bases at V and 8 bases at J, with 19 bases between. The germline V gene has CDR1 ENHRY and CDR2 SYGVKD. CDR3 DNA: TGTGCCATCAGTGACGGAAGGGCGCCCGGTTCCGGCTACACCTTC. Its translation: CAISDGRAPGSGYTF.

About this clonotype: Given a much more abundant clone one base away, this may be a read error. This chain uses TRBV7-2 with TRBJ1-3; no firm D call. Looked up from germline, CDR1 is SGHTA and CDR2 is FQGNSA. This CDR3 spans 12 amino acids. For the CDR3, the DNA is TGTGCCAGCGGCTTCGAAGGAAACACCATATATTTT. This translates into CASGFEGNTIYF.

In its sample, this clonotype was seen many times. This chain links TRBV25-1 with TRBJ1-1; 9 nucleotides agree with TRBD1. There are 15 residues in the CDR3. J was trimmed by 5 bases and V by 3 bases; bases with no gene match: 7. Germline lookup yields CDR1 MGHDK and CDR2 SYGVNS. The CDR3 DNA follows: TGTGCCAGCAGTGACCCACAGGGGGCAATGACTGAAGCTTTCTTT. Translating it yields CASSDPQGAMTEAFF.

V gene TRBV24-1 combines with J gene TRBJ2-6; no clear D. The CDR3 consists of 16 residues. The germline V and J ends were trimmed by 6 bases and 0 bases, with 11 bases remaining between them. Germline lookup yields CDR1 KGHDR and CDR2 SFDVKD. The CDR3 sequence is CATSTSGPSGANVLTF. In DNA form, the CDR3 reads TGTGCCACCAGTACCTCCGGACCCTCTGGGGCCAACGTCCTGACTTTC.